The 26 T cell receptor beta chains below all came from one sample that was sequenced in a study of blood T cells in healthy people across ages. A second PCR, run for roughly 6 to 11 cycles, used a sample-barcoded 5' primer plus a J-beta primer mix. TCRdb independently ran MiXCR on the 5' RACE reads; one entry per CDR3 protein. The data contain about 640,000 distinct CDR3 sequences, around 54% of them singletons. Sample: blood. The origin of the receptors is a man between 60 and 75 years old in good health.

This clonotype was observed a handful of times. The genes are TRBV6-5 and TRBJ2-1; TRBD1 agrees at 9 bases. The CDR3 totals 19 residues. The J segment lost 3 bases and the V segment lost 4 bases, leaving 16 bases of the junction unmatched. Germline CDR1 reads MNHEY; CDR2 reads SVGAGI. CDR3 DNA sequence: TGTGCCAGCAGTTCCAGGACAGGGGACCTTTTAAATTTCTACAATGAGCAGTTCTTC. The encoded protein is CASSSRTGDLLNFYNEQFF.

This chain uses TRBV11-2 with TRBJ1-2, with 9 bases that match TRBD1. Germline assignment: CDR1 SGHAT and CDR2 FQNNGV. This CDR3 is 15 amino acids long. V dropped 0 bases and J dropped 9; count of bases not matched to a gene: 8. This CDR3 reads CASSLDPGQGRSYTF. The CDR3 bases are TGTGCCAGCAGCTTAGATCCGGGACAGGGTAGGAGCTACACCTTC.

This chain joins TRBV6-2 or TRBV6-3 and TRBJ2-1; TRBD1 might be the D (6 bases). Germline V lookup: CDR1 MNHEY, CDR2 SVGEGT. The CDR3 extends over 14 amino acids. Trimming pared 5 bases from V and 7 bases from J, leaving 15 bases between. The CDR3 DNA sequence: TGTGCCAGCAGTCGGGACACCAGTGGAAATGAGCAGTTCTTC. Its translation: CASSRDTSGNEQFF.

This clonotype was detected many times. V and J are TRBV29-1 and TRBJ2-6, with no clear D. CDR1 is SQVTM and CDR2 is ANQGSEA in the germline V gene. The CDR3 length is 16 residues. V shed 4 bases and J shed 0 bases, with 13 bases lying between them. CDR3: CSVGLSPGSGANVLTF. DNA of the CDR3: TGCAGCGTTGGTCTCTCGCCGGGCTCTGGGGCCAACGTCCTGACTTTC. The entire variable domain, with the rest obtained from reference TRBV29-1 and TRBJ2-6, is as follows: SAVISQKPSRDICQRGTSLTIQCQVDSQVTMMFWYRQQPGQSLTLIATANQGSEATYESGFVIDKFPISRPNLTFSTLTVSNMSPEDSSIYLCSVGLSPGSGANVLTFGAGSRLTVL.

V gene TRBV25-1 combines with J gene TRBJ1-2, with D maybe TRBD1 (6 bases). Trimming shortened V by 10 bases and J by 8 bases, and 17 bases separated the two germline ends. Germline CDR1 reads MGHDK; CDR2 reads SYGVNS. This CDR3 has 12 amino acids. CDR3 nucleotides: TGTGCCACTAAGGGGGGGGCGCGGGGCTACACCTTC. Its protein is CATKGGARGYTF.

Comment on this clonotype: One base away lies a much larger clone, so this may be a sequencing read error. The gene calls are TRBV29-1 and TRBJ1-1, with a weak D call TRBD1 (6 bases). The CDR3 loop spans 13 amino acids. CDR1 SQVTM and CDR2 ANQGSEA come from the germline V gene. The CDR3 DNA follows: TGCAACGCCATGACAGGAACGGGGACTGAAGCTTTCTTT. As protein: CNAMTGTGTEAFF.

The rearrangement joins TRBV3-1 to TRBJ1-2, with no clear D. Between the trimmed V and J ends, which lost 2 bases and 4 bases, there was a span of 11 bases. CDR3 length: 14 residues. CDR1 and CDR2 from the germline V gene are LGHDT and YNNKEL (reference sequence). DNA for the CDR3: TGTGCCAGCAGCCAAAGGGCAGGACCCTATGGCTACACCTTC. This codes for CASSQRAGPYGYTF.

This clonotype turned up a few times. J is TRBJ1-4 and V is TRBV12-3 or TRBV12-4; a possible D gene is TRBD1 (5 bases). Trimming removed 8 bases from V and 7 bases from J, with 14 bases in between. This CDR3 has 13 amino acids. The DNA for the CDR3 is TGTGCCAGCCTTGCAGGGATTAGTGAAAAACTGTTTTTT. Translated: CASLAGISEKLFF.

The CDR3 loop reads CASSEGRGQGIQYF. In DNA form, the CDR3 reads TGTGCCAGCAGTGAGGGGAGGGGGCAGGGCATTCAGTACTTC. The gene calls are TRBV6-1 and TRBJ2-4; either TRBD1 or TRBD2 may fit D (7 bases each). CDR1 is MNHNS, CDR2 SASEGT, per germline. V lost 3 bases and J 9 bases, leaving 15 bases between the germline ends. CDR3 length equals 14 residues.

The rearrangement joins TRBV6-5 to TRBJ1-2; no firm D call. CDR3 length: 17 residues. The V and J ends lost 0 bases and 0 bases respectively, with 14 bases between them. From germline, CDR1 is MNHEY and CDR2 SVGAGI. The CDR3 nucleotides read TGTGCCAGCAGTTACTCACTGACCCGAGCAACTAACTATGGCTACACCTTC. Protein product: CASSYSLTRATNYGYTF.

The CDR3 loop reads CASSLGATDQETQYF. As DNA, the CDR3 is TGTGCCAGCAGCTTGGGAGCGACAGACCAAGAGACCCAGTACTTC. The V gene is TRBV5-5, the J gene TRBJ2-5; possibly TRBD1 for D (5 bases). Germline CDR1 is SGHKS and CDR2 is YYEKEE (reference sequence). V was trimmed by 0 bases and J by 0 bases, leaving 9 bases between them. This CDR3 spans 15 amino acids.

The gene calls are TRBV4-1 and TRBJ2-2; 7 bases are a match to TRBD2. This CDR3 is built from 18 residues. V lost 7 bases, J lost 0 bases, and 14 bases stayed unmatched. CDR1 MGHRA and CDR2 YSYEKL come from the germline V gene. The CDR3 here is CASTPKGSGETNTGELFF. The CDR3 coding sequence is TGCGCCAGCACCCCAAAGGGAAGCGGGGAGACGAACACCGGGGAGCTGTTTTTT.

The chain joins TRBV3-1 to TRBJ2-2; 12 nucleotides align to TRBD2. The CDR3 extends over 17 amino acids. Germline V gene sequence: CDR1 LGHDT, CDR2 YNNKEL (reference sequence). Trimming at V came to 5 bases and at J to 1 base, leaving 5 bases not matched to a gene. This chain's CDR3 is CASSDRLAGENTGELFF. The CDR3 region has the DNA TGTGCCAGCAGCGATCGACTAGCGGGGGAGAACACCGGGGAGCTGTTTTTT.

The chain links TRBV20-1 to TRBJ2-2; D perhaps matches TRBD1 (6 bases). The CDR3 is made up of 13 amino acids. Germline V gene sequence: CDR1 DFQATT, CDR2 SNEGSKA (reference sequence). Deletions cut 5 bases from V and 4 bases from J, with 11 bases between. Here the CDR3 DNA reads TGCAGTGCTCGACGACAGGTCACCGGGGAGCTGTTTTTT. This sequence encodes CSARRQVTGELFF.

The chain carries TRBV20-1 and TRBJ2-2; perhaps D is TRBD1 or TRBD2 (6 bases each). The germline V and J ends were trimmed by 4 bases and 0 bases, with 9 bases remaining between them. Germline V gene data show CDR1 as DFQATT and CDR2 as SNEGSKA (reference sequence). CDR3 size: 14 residues. The CDR3 sequence is CSAKGGSNTGELFF. CDR3 bases: TGCAGTGCTAAAGGGGGGTCGAACACCGGGGAGCTGTTTTTT.

Regarding this clonotype: Germline is not matched at one junction end, which may reflect a read error. The chain joins TRBV20-1 to TRBJ2-3; the D is unclear. From germline, CDR1 is DFQATT and CDR2 SNEGSKA (reference sequence). CDR3 length equals 13 residues. This CDR3 is CSALGAGTDTRYF. DNA for the CDR3: TGCAGTGCTCTAGGAGCTGGCACAGATACGCGGTATTTT.

The rearrangement links TRBV4-2 to TRBJ2-1, with D perhaps matching TRBD2 (7 bases). Germline CDR1 LGHNA, CDR2 YNFKEQ. The CDR3 runs 17 residues. V shed 2 bases and J shed 2 bases, with 16 bases lying between them. The CDR3 coding sequence is TGTGCCAGCAGCCAACCCCCGGGGGGCGGCCCCTACAATGAGCAGTTCTTC. Encoded protein: CASSQPPGGGPYNEQFF.

This chain uses TRBV6-5 with TRBJ1-4, with D unresolved. The CDR3 runs 15 residues. V lost 6 bases and J lost 0, with 11 bases in between. The germline V gene encodes CDR1 MNHEY and CDR2 SVGAGI. The DNA of the CDR3 is TGTGCCAGCAGATCTCAGCGAACAACTAATGAAAAACTGTTTTTT. Translated, it gives CASRSQRTTNEKLFF.

The chain employs TRBV4-2 and TRBJ1-2; D is uncertain. The CDR3 contains 13 residues. Trimming stripped 1 base from V and 7 bases from J, with 10 bases between. Germline V gene lookup returns CDR1 LGHNA and CDR2 YNFKEQ. The CDR3 here is CASSQGERAGYTF. DNA of the CDR3: TGTGCCAGCAGCCAAGGCGAACGGGCTGGCTACACCTTC.

This clonotype was counted only a few times. This chain connects TRBV12-3 or TRBV12-4 to TRBJ2-5; D unclear. Trimming cost V 3 bases and J 4 bases, with 6 bases left between them. The CDR3 is 12 residues long. CDR3 region: CASSLVVETQYF. In DNA form, the CDR3 reads TGTGCCAGCAGTTTGGTGGTAGAGACCCAGTACTTC.

This chain links TRBV5-1 with TRBJ1-1, with no clear D. Germline lookup yields CDR1 SGHRS and CDR2 YFSETQ. V dropped 3 bases and J dropped 6 bases, with 9 bases sitting between them. The CDR3 runs 12 residues. The CDR3 spells CASSSRTAEAFF. DNA for the CDR3: TGCGCCAGCAGCTCCCGGACGGCTGAAGCTTTCTTT.

This clonotype was counted a few times. The J gene is TRBJ2-7, the V gene TRBV29-1; 7 bases fit TRBD2. Germline-derived CDR1 and CDR2 are SQVTM and ANQGSEA. This CDR3 spans 13 amino acids. V shed 7 bases, J shed 0 bases, and the junction held 6 bases outside the gene matches. The CDR3 bases are TGCAGCGCCGGGGGAGGGAGCTCCTACGAGCAGTACTTC. This sequence encodes CSAGGGSSYEQYF.

The V call is TRBV5-1, the J call TRBJ2-3, with D perhaps TRBD1 or TRBD2 (6 bases each). Germline CDR1 SGHRS, CDR2 YFSETQ. V was trimmed by 6 bases and J by 4 bases, leaving 12 bases between them. The CDR3 has 13 amino acids. This CDR3 is CASKEGGADTQYF. The CDR3 DNA follows: TGCGCCAGCAAGGAGGGGGGCGCAGATACGCAGTATTTT.

The rearrangement links TRBV7-2 to TRBJ1-1; D gene unclear. The CDR3 covers 15 residues. Deletions cut 1 base from V and 4 bases from J, with 13 bases between. CDR1 and CDR2 (germline): SGHTA, FQGNSA. CDR3 amino acids: CASSLVAGMSTEAFF. The CDR3 DNA reads as TGTGCCAGCAGCTTAGTGGCAGGCATGAGCACTGAAGCTTTCTTT. Full variable domain (remainder filled in from reference TRBV7-2 and TRBJ1-1): GAGVSQSPSNKVTEKGKDVELRCDPISGHTALYWYRQSLGQGLEFLIYFQGNSAPDKSGLPSDRFSAERTGGSVSTLTIQRTQQEDSAVYLCASSLVAGMSTEAFFGQGTRLTVV.

This clonotype was counted between two and nine times. The chain joins TRBV3-1 to TRBJ2-1; 9 bases map to TRBD1. From germline, CDR1 is LGHDT and CDR2 YNNKEL (reference sequence). V shed 2 bases and J 7 bases; nucleotides not matched to a gene: 9. The CDR3 length is 16 residues. The CDR3 DNA reads as TGTGCCAGCAGCCAAACAGGGGGCGCCGGGCGAAATGAGCAGTTCTTC. Protein product: CASSQTGGAGRNEQFF.

V is TRBV6-2 or TRBV6-3 and J is TRBJ2-1; perhaps TRBD1 as D (5 bases). The ends were cut back, 5 bases at V and 0 bases at J, with 8 bases in the middle. CDR3 size: 14 residues. Germline assignment: CDR1 MNHEY and CDR2 SVGEGT. CDR3 in amino acids: CASSQTGSYNEQFF. In nucleotides, the CDR3 is TGTGCCAGCAGTCAAACAGGCTCCTACAATGAGCAGTTCTTC.